This T cell receptor (beta chain) is from a study of blood T cell repertoires in COVID-19. The method was immunoSEQ multiplex PCR; TCRdb's version includes in-frame clones alone and lacks a portion of them. The repertoire holds 250,000 to 350,000 clones, with 80% to 90% as singletons. CDR1 MDHEN and CDR2 SYDVKM come from the germline V gene. V was cut by 10 bases and J by 1 base, with 18 bases left in between. The CDR3 runs to 15 residues. This chain links TRBV28 with TRBJ2-3; possibly TRBD2 for D (6 bases). What was sequenced was PBMCs or T cells enriched from blood (not recorded which). The sequence derives from a woman younger than 45 who had recovered from COVID-19. The CDR3 nucleotides are TGTGCCACTGGGGCGGGGATTGGGGGCACAGATACGCAGTATTTT. It translates to CATGAGIGGTDTQYF.